What follows describes a single T cell receptor (beta chain). The source of the sample is a study of blood T cell repertoires in COVID-19. Study context: From the United States, Italy and Spain came samples of acute and convalescent COVID-19. Sources were T cells, B-cell-depleted T cells, or PBMCs; the material itself was cDNA or gDNA.

CDR3 length equals 16 residues. V dropped 4 bases and J dropped 6; count of bases not matched to a gene: 11. Germline V gene data show CDR1 as KGHSH and CDR2 as LQKENI. Source study methods: Nucleated cell counts were estimated from reference gene primer amplification. Profiling relied on immunoSEQ multiplex PCR, and the TCRdb table lists in-frame clones only, not all of them. The V and J calls and clone size come from that table; D and trimming were worked out from the DNA. The table records about 140,000 clones, about nine tenths of them present only once. The material sequenced was peripheral blood. This receptor was obtained from a woman older than 75 with acute or convalescent COVID-19. The chain has TRBV18 and TRBJ1-1; 10 bases agree with TRBD1. DNA of the CDR3: TGTGCCAGCTCACTTAACGGACAGGGGGGATTCTCTGAAGCTTTCTTT. It translates to CASSLNGQGGFSEAFF.